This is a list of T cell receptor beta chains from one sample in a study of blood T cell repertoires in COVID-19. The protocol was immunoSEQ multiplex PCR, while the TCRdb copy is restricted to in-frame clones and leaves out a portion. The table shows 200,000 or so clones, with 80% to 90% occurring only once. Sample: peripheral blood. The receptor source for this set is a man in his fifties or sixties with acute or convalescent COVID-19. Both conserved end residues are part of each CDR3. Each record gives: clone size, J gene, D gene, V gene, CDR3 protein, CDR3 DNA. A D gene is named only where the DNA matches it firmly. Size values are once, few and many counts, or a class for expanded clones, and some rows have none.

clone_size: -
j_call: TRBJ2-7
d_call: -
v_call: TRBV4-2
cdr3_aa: CASSEELNRGEQYF
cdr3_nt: TGTGCCAGCAGCGAAGAGTTAAACCGGGGGGAGCAGTACTTC

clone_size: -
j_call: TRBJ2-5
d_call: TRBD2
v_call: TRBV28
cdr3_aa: CASRIGTRGFETQYF
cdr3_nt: TGTGCCAGCAGGATCGGGACTAGAGGATTCGAGACCCAGTACTTC

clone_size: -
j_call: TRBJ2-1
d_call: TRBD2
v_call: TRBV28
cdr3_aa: CASSGGRGFGEQFF
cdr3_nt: TGTGCCAGCAGTGGCGGGAGAGGTTTCGGTGAGCAGTTCTTC

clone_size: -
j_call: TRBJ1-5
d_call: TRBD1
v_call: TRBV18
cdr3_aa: CASSLTGVRQPQHF
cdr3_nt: TGTGCCAGCTCACTGACAGGGGTAAGGCAGCCCCAGCATTTT

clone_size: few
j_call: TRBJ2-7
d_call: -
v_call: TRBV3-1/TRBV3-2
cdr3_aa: CASSPPGLLYEQYF
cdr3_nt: TGTGCCAGCAGTCCCCCGGGACTTCTCTACGAGCAGTACTTC

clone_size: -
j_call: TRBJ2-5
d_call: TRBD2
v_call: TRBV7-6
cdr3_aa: CASSLEAGGPSETQYF
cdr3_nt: TGTGCCAGCAGCTTAGAGGCGGGAGGGCCGTCTGAGACCCAGTACTTC

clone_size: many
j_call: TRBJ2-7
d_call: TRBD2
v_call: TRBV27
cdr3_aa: CASSSGQGLAGVGYEQYF
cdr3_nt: TGTGCCAGCAGTTCCGGACAGGGACTAGCGGGAGTAGGTTACGAGCAGTACTTC

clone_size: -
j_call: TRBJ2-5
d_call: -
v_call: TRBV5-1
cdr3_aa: CASSLGQAEGETQYF
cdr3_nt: TGCGCCAGCAGCTTGGGGCAGGCCGAAGGAGAGACCCAGTACTTC

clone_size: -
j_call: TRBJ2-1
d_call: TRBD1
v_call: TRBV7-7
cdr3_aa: CASSLDRAGEQFF
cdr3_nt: TGTGCTAGCAGCTTAGACAGGGCGGGCGAGCAGTTCTTC

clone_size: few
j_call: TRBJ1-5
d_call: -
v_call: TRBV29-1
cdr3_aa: CSARGDSNQPQHF
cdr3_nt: TGCAGCGCCCGGGGGGATAGCAATCAGCCCCAGCATTTT

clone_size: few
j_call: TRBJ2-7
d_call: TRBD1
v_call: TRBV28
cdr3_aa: CASSLTPRTGAGYEQYF
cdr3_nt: TGTGCCAGCAGTTTAACCCCCAGGACAGGGGCGGGCTACGAGCAGTACTTC

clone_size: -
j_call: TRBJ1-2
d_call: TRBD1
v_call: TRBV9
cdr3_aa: CASSSQGTNYGYTF
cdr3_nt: TGTGCCAGCAGCTCACAGGGGACGAACTATGGCTACACCTTC

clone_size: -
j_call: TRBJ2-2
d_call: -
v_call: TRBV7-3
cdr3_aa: CASSPQVRGAGTGELFF
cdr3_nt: TGTGCCAGCAGCCCCCAGGTGCGGGGCGCGGGCACCGGGGAGCTGTTTTTT

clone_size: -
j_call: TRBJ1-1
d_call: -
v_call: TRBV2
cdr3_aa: CASMVGPNTEAFF
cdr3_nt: TGTGCCAGCATGGTGGGGCCGAACACTGAAGCTTTCTTT

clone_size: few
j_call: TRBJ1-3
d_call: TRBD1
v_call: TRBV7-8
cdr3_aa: CASSGGQGNTIYF
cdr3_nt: TGTGCCAGCAGCGGGGGACAGGGAAACACCATATATTTT

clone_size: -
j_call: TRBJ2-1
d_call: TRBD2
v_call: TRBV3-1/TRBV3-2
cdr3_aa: CASSQVPSGSLWDEQFF
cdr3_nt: TGTGCCAGCAGCCAAGTTCCGAGCGGGAGTCTTTGGGATGAGCAGTTCTTC

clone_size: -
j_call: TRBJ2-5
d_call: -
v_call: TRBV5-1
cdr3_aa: CASSSPPGGPGGRETQYF
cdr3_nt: TGCGCCAGCAGCTCGCCTCCAGGGGGGCCCGGCGGGCGAGAGACCCAGTACTTC

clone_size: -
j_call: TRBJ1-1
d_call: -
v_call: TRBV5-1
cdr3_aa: CASSLEGRARIEAFF
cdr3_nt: TGCGCCAGCAGCTTGGAGGGCAGGGCGAGAATTGAAGCTTTCTTT

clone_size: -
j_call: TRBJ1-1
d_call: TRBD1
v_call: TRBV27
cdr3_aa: CASSLTGGEGNTEAFF
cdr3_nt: TGTGCCAGCAGTTTAACAGGGGGCGAAGGGAACACTGAAGCTTTCTTT

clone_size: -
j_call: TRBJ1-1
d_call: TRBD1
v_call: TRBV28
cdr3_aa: CASSTEGALGEAFF
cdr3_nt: TGTGCCAGCAGTACGGAGGGGGCGCTTGGTGAAGCTTTCTTT

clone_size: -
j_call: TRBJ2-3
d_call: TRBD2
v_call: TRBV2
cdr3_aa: CASSDGAGGSDTQYF
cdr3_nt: TGTGCCAGCAGTGATGGAGCGGGAGGCTCAGATACGCAGTATTTT

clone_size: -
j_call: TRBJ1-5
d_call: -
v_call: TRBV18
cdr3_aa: CASSPGGHQPQHF
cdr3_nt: TGTGCCAGCTCACCGGGGGGGCATCAGCCCCAGCATTTT

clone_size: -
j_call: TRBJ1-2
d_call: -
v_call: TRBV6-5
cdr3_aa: CASRPGEREGYTF
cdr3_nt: TGTGCCAGCCGGCCTGGGGAGAGGGAAGGCTACACCTTC

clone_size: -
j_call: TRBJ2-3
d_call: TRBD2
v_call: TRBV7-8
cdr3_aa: CASSRPGLARGFNTDTQYF
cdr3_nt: TGTGCCAGCAGCCGACCGGGACTAGCGAGAGGTTTTAACACAGATACGCAGTATTTT

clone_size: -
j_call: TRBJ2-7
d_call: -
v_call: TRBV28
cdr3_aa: CASSLQGLYEQYF
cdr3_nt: TGTGCCAGCAGTCTTCAGGGGCTTTACGAGCAGTACTTC

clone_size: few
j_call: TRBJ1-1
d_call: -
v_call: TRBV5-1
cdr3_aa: CASSLEELGYGGTEAFF
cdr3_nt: TGCGCCAGCAGCTTGGAGGAATTAGGGTATGGAGGCACTGAAGCTTTCTTT

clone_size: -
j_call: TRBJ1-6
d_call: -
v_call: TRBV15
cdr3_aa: CATSAGTYNSPLHF
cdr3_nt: TGTGCCACCAGCGCGGGAACCTATAATTCACCCCTCCACTTT

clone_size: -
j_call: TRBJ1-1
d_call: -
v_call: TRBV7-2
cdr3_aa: CASSRLNTEAFF
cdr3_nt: TGTGCCAGCAGTCGGTTGAACACTGAAGCTTTCTTT

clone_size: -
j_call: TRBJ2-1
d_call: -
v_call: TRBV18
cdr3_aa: CASSPSAGLYNEQFF
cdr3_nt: TGTGCCAGCTCACCATCCGCGGGACTCTACAATGAGCAGTTCTTC

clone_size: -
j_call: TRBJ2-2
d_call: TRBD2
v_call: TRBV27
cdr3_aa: CASSQKGLAGLKATGELFF
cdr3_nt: TGTGCCAGCAGTCAAAAGGGACTAGCGGGATTGAAGGCCACCGGGGAGCTGTTTTTT

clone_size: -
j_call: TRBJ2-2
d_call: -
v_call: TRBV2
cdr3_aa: CASSEYDRHTGELFF
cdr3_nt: TGTGCCAGCAGTGAATACGACAGGCACACCGGGGAGCTGTTTTTT

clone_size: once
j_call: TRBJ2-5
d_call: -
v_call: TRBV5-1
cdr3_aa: CASSLDRETQYF
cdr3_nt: TGCGCCAGCAGCTTGGATCGAGAGACCCAGTACTTC

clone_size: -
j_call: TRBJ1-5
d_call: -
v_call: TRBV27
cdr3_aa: CASSPRGNQPQHF
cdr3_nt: TGTGCCAGCAGTCCCCGGGGCAATCAGCCCCAGCATTTT

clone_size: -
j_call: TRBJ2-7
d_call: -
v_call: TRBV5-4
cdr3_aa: CASSPVGGDYEQYF
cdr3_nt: TGTGCCAGCAGCCCGGTGGGGGGAGACTACGAGCAGTACTTC

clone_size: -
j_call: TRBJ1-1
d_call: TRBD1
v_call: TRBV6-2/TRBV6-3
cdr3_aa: CASSSQGARTEAFF
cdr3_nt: TGTGCCAGCAGTTCCCAGGGGGCGCGGACTGAAGCTTTCTTT

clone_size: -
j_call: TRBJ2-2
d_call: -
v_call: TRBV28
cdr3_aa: CASSFGGDTGELFF
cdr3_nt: TGTGCCAGCAGTTTCGGAGGGGACACCGGGGAGCTGTTTTTT

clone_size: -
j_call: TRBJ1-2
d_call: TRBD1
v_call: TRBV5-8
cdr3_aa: CASSSPGDRVGYTF
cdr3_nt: TGTGCCAGCAGCTCCCCTGGGGACAGGGTTGGCTACACCTTC

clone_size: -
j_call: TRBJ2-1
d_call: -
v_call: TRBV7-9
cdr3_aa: CASSSTPPGHWPPEQFF
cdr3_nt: TGTGCCAGCAGCTCAACGCCCCCGGGACACTGGCCCCCGGAGCAGTTCTTC

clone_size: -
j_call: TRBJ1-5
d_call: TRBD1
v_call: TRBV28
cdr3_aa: CASSLGGGTGGREPQHF
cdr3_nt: TGTGCCAGCAGCCTCGGAGGGGGGACAGGGGGCCGGGAGCCCCAGCATTTT

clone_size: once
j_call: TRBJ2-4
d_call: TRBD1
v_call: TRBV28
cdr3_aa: CASRAGTGGRQYF
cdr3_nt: TGTGCCAGCAGAGCCGGGACAGGGGGCAGACAGTACTTC

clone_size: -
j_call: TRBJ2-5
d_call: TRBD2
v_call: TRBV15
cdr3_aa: CATSRGRGSGQETQYF
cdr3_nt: TGTGCCACCAGCAGAGGGCGGGGGTCGGGCCAAGAGACCCAGTACTTC

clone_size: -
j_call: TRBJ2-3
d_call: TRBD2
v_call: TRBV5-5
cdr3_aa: CASSLELAGASTDTQYF
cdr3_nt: TGTGCCAGCAGCTTGGAACTAGCGGGAGCCAGCACAGATACGCAGTATTTT

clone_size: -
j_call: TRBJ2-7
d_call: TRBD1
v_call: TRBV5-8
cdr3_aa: CASTLLVTGGQYEQYF
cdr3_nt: TGTGCCAGCACCCTCTTGGTAACAGGGGGACAATACGAGCAGTACTTC

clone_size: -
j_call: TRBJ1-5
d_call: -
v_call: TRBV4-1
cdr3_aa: CASSQAQSNQPQHF
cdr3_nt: TGCGCCAGCAGCCAAGCCCAGAGCAATCAGCCCCAGCATTTT

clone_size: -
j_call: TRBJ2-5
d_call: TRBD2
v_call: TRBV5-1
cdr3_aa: CASSSTSGRETQYF
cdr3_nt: TGCGCCAGCAGCTCGACTAGCGGGAGAGAGACCCAGTACTTC

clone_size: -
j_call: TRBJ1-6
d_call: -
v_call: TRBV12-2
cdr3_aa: CASRLRGEVVYNSPLHF
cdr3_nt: TGTGCAAGTCGCTTACGGGGGGAAGTCGTTTATAATTCACCCCTCCACTTT

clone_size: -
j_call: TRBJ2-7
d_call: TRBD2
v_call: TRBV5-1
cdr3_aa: CASSLVALVGGHEQYF
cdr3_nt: TGCGCCAGCAGCTTGGTAGCGCTAGTGGGAGGGCACGAGCAGTACTTC

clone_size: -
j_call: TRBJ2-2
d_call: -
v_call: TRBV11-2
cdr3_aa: CASSLEVAVGELFF
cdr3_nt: TGTGCCAGCAGCTTGGAGGTCGCGGTCGGGGAGCTGTTTTTT

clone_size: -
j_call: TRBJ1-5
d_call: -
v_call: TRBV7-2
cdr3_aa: CASTSSSGGGNQPQHF
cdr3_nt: TGTGCCAGCACTTCCTCCTCAGGAGGTGGCAATCAGCCCCAGCATTTT

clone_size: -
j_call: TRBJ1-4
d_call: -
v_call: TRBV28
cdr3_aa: CASSPGTLRGEKLFF
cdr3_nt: TGTGCCAGCAGTCCCGGGACACTTAGGGGTGAAAAACTGTTTTTT

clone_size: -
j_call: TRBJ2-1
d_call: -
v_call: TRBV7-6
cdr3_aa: CASSFRGGDSYNEQFF
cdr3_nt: TGTGCCAGCAGCTTTCGGGGCGGGGACTCCTACAATGAGCAGTTCTTC

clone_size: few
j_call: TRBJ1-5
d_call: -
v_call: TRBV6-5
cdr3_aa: CAISTLNQPQHF
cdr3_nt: TGTGCCATCTCGACTCTTAATCAGCCCCAGCATTTT

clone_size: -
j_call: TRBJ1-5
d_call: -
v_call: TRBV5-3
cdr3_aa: CAESRTDQPQHF
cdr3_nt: TGTGCCGAAAGCAGAACAGATCAGCCCCAGCATTTT